A single sample is the source of the 27 T cell receptor beta chains below, sequenced in a study of T cell responses to AZD1222 COVID-19 vaccine. Clones were sequenced by immunoSEQ multiplex PCR, and TCRdb holds only the in-frame ones, with some missing. The data hold 110,000 to 150,000 clones, with approximately 86% observed a single time. The sample here was peripheral blood, taken on day 0 of AZD1222 vaccination. The receptors were sampled from an adult in good health.

V is TRBV30 and J is TRBJ1-5; TRBD1 aligns across 8 bases. CDR1 and CDR2 (germline): GTSNPN, SVGIG (reference sequence). This CDR3 is 13 amino acids long. The V and J ends lost 4 bases and 6 bases, in that order; junction bases with no gene match: 5. The CDR3 DNA follows: TGTGCCTGGAACAGGGGGACGTTTCAGCCCCAGCATTTT. Translating it yields CAWNRGTFQPQHF. The variable domain in full, with the rest retrieved from reference TRBV30 and TRBJ1-5, is SQTIHQWPATLVQPVGSPLSLECTVEGTSNPNLYWYRQAAGRGLQLLFYSVGIGQISSEVPQNLSASRPQDRQFILSSKKLLLSDSGFYLCAWNRGTFQPQHFGDGTRLSIL.

This clone was seen a single time. The chain links TRBV27 to TRBJ1-5; 8 nucleotides match TRBD1. This CDR3 has 14 residues. Trimming at V came to 8 bases and at J to 5 bases, leaving 8 bases not matched to a gene. Germline V gene lookup returns CDR1 MNHEY and CDR2 SMNVEV (reference sequence). CDR3 nucleotides: TGTGCCAGCTCTTCAGGGGGCATATATCAGCCCCAGCATTTT. As protein: CASSSGGIYQPQHF.

The rearrangement joins TRBV30 to TRBJ1-6, with 9 bases identical to TRBD1. This CDR3 region has 15 residues. The ends lost 0 bases at V and 7 bases at J; junction bases unmatched: 4. The germline CDR1 and CDR2 sequences are GTSNPN and SVGIG (reference sequence). The CDR3 DNA reads as TGTGCCTGGAGTGTAGACGGGACAGGGAATTCACCCCTCCACTTT. Amino acid sequence: CAWSVDGTGNSPLHF. The full variable domain, with the rest looked up from reference TRBV30 and TRBJ1-6, is SQTIHQWPATLVQPVGSPLSLECTVEGTSNPNLYWYRQAAGRGLQLLFYSVGIGQISSEVPQNLSASRPQDRQFILSSKKLLLSDSGFYLCAWSVDGTGNSPLHFGNGTRLTVT.

This sequence joins TRBV6-5 and TRBJ1-2; D is ambiguous. V gave up 7 bases and J gave up 4 bases, with 13 bases separating them. Looked up from germline, CDR1 is MNHEY and CDR2 is SVGAGI. There are 13 residues in the CDR3. The CDR3 sequence is CASKLQLGYGYTF. In DNA form, the CDR3 reads TGTGCCAGCAAGCTGCAGTTAGGCTATGGCTACACCTTC.

V usage is TRBV5-3 and J usage is TRBJ2-1; the D call may be TRBD1 or TRBD2 (5 bases each). TRBV5-3 has ORF status, its function being uncertain. The CDR3 sequence is 16 residues long. With 1 base removed from V and 8 bases from J, the gap between germline ends came to 19 bases. The CDR3 sequence is CARSLRLRGRVDEQFF. The CDR3 DNA is TGTGCCAGAAGCTTGCGTCTAAGGGGACGGGTGGATGAGCAGTTCTTC.

The gene calls are TRBV4-1 and TRBJ2-6; 9 bases fit TRBD1. CDR1 is MGHRA, CDR2 YSYEKL, per germline. The V and J ends lost 4 bases and 2 bases, in that order; junction bases with no gene match: 3. This CDR3 has 16 amino acids. CDR3: CASSLGQGTGANVLTF. Here the CDR3 DNA reads TGCGCCAGCAGCCTCGGACAGGGGACTGGGGCCAACGTCCTGACTTTC.

The V call is TRBV15, the J call TRBJ1-5, with D uncertain. Germline assignment: CDR1 LNHNV and CDR2 YYDKDF (reference sequence). Deletions cut 1 base from V and 5 bases from J, with 3 bases between. This CDR3 is 12 amino acids long. As DNA, the CDR3 is TGTGCCACCAGCAGAGGGGATCAGCCCCAGCATTTT. This sequence encodes CATSRGDQPQHF.

The chain's CDR3 is CASSVDVGEQYF. CDR3 nucleotide sequence: TGTGCCAGCAGCGTAGACGTGGGCGAGCAGTACTTC. The chain couples TRBV9 to TRBJ2-7; D not resolved. The CDR3 length is 12 residues. With 0 bases removed from V and 6 bases from J, the gap between germline ends came to 7 bases. CDR1 and CDR2 from the germline V gene are SGDLS and YYNGEE.

The J gene is TRBJ2-3, the V gene TRBV29-1; 10 bases match TRBD2. CDR3 length: 15 amino acids. Germline CDR1 and CDR2: SQVTM and ANQGSEA. The junction had 7 bases not matched to a gene; V was cut back by 3 bases and J by 4 bases. CDR3 in amino acids: CSVERLAGVPDTQYF. DNA for the CDR3: TGCAGCGTTGAGAGGCTAGCGGGAGTGCCAGATACGCAGTATTTT.

The chain has TRBV9 and TRBJ1-2; D remains ambiguous. Germline CDR1 and CDR2: SGDLS and YYNGEE. This CDR3 has 14 residues. V lost 0 bases to trimming and J lost 4 bases, with 10 bases between them. In nucleotides, the CDR3 is TGTGCCAGCAGCGTAGGCATAGGGTCCTATGGCTACACCTTC. Protein: CASSVGIGSYGYTF.

This clone appeared once. The J gene is TRBJ1-2, the V gene TRBV6-5, with D tentatively TRBD1 (5 bases). Germline CDR1 reads MNHEY; CDR2 reads SVGAGI. V lost 6 bases to trimming and J lost 6 bases, with 17 bases between them. This CDR3 comprises 14 residues. The CDR3 DNA reads TGTGCCAGCAGCCCCACAGGAGGTCTTGATGGCTACACCTTC. Protein: CASSPTGGLDGYTF.

The chain carries TRBV11-2 and TRBJ2-7, with 10 bases lining up with TRBD1. The V and J ends lost 0 bases and 0 bases, in that order; junction bases with no gene match: 14. CDR1 is SGHAT and CDR2 is FQNNGV in the germline V gene. The CDR3 has 20 amino acids. CDR3 sequence: CASSLDGLGQGIPSSYEQYF. The CDR3 nucleotides read TGTGCCAGCAGCTTAGACGGTTTGGGACAGGGGATCCCGAGCTCCTACGAGCAGTACTTC.

This clone was found once. The V gene is TRBV7-6, the J gene TRBJ2-4; tentatively, D is TRBD1 or TRBD2 (6 bases each). Germline lookup yields CDR1 SGHVS and CDR2 FNYEAQ. The CDR3 has 16 amino acids. The V gene lost 2 bases and the J gene lost 4 bases, with 15 bases spanning the gap. The CDR3 nucleotides read TGTGCCAGCAGCTTATTGCCGGGGGCAGGAAAAAACATTCAGTACTTC. It is translated as CASSLLPGAGKNIQYF.

J is TRBJ2-1 and V is TRBV13; TRBD1 is a possible D gene (6 bases). CDR3 length: 21 amino acids. The germline CDR1 and CDR2 sequences are PRHDT and FYEKMQ (reference sequence). V dropped 5 bases and J dropped 0 bases, with 29 bases sitting between them. The CDR3, as DNA: TGTGCCAGCAGCCAAGACCGGACAAGAACCGGGACAAGGAGCTCCTACAATGAGCAGTTCTTC. It encodes CASSQDRTRTGTRSSYNEQFF.

V gene TRBV3-1 (or the pseudogene TRBV3-2) combines with J gene TRBJ2-1, with TRBD2 matching 8 bases. Germline-derived CDR1 and CDR2 are LGHDT and YNNKEL (reference sequence). The CDR3 is 15 residues long. V shed 2 bases and J 3 bases; nucleotides not matched to a gene: 3. CDR3 in amino acids: CASSQTGLDYNEQFF. The DNA for the CDR3 is TGTGCCAGCAGCCAAACGGGACTAGACTACAATGAGCAGTTCTTC.

The table lists this clone with a count of one. V is TRBV6-2 or TRBV6-3 and J is TRBJ2-7; TRBD2 agrees at 10 bases. This CDR3 is 15 amino acids long. Looked up from germline, CDR1 is MNHEY and CDR2 is SVGEGT. With V trimmed by 2 bases and J by 5 bases, 6 bases remained unmatched. CDR3 DNA: TGTGCCAGCAGTTACGCCGGGACTAGCGACAACGAGCAGTACTTC. Translation gives CASSYAGTSDNEQYF.

The DNA for the CDR3 is TGCGCCAGCAGTCATGGACAGGGTAAATGCCTCGAGCAGTACTTC. It codes for CASSHGQGKCLEQYF. The chain couples TRBV23-1 to TRBJ2-7, with TRBD1 identical over 8 bases. TRBV23-1 is designated an ORF whose function remains uncertain. The trim removed 3 bases at V and 6 bases at J, leaving 10 bases unmatched. This CDR3 comprises 15 residues.

This rearrangement joins TRBV13 to TRBJ1-4; 9 bases line up with TRBD1. The CDR3 has 16 amino acids. The V gene end was trimmed by 1 base and the J gene end by 4 bases; junction bases not matched to a gene: 4. Germline CDR1 and CDR2: PRHDT and FYEKMQ (reference sequence). The CDR3 loop is CASSLEGDRDNEKLFF. The CDR3 region has the DNA TGTGCCAGCAGCTTAGAAGGGGACAGGGATAATGAAAAACTGTTTTTT.

The CDR3 DNA follows: TGCGCCAGCAGTCAGTCCCCTGGTTCTAGCGGGGACTACGAGCAGTACTTC. Translation gives CASSQSPGSSGDYEQYF. The V gene is TRBV23-1, the J gene TRBJ2-7, with 9 bases fitting TRBD2. TRBV23-1 is sorted into the ORF group, with uncertain function. CDR3 length: 17 residues. V dropped 3 bases and J dropped 3; count of bases not matched to a gene: 12.

The chain joins TRBV2 to TRBJ1-5, with TRBD1 matching over 8 bases. CDR3 length: 15 residues. Germline values: CDR1 SNHLY, CDR2 FYNNEI. The J segment lost 2 bases and the V segment lost 6 bases, leaving 6 bases of the junction unmatched. CDR3 amino acids: CASRSDRGGNQPQHF. Written as DNA, the CDR3 is TGTGCCAGCAGATCCGACAGGGGTGGCAATCAGCCCCAGCATTTT.

The chain has TRBV5-1 and TRBJ1-1; 7 positions agree with TRBD1. This CDR3 comprises 16 residues. CDR1 SGHRS and CDR2 YFSETQ come from the germline V gene. V shed 4 bases and J 7 bases; nucleotides not matched to a gene: 16. The DNA for the CDR3 is TGCGCCAGCAGCCTCGGACAGGCCTCTTTGGGAGGTGAAGCTTTCTTT. Translating it yields CASSLGQASLGGEAFF.

The V and J genes are TRBV5-1 and TRBJ2-7, with D possibly called TRBD1 or TRBD2 (5 bases each). V dropped 0 bases and J dropped 5 bases, with 6 bases sitting between them. The germline V gene has CDR1 SGHRS and CDR2 YFSETQ. The CDR3 runs 12 residues. The CDR3 is CASSLGGDEQYF. DNA for the CDR3: TGCGCCAGCAGCTTGGGAGGGGACGAGCAGTACTTC. The variable domain in full, completed from reference TRBV5-1 and TRBJ2-7, reads KAGVTQTPRYLIKTRGQQVTLSCSPISGHRSVSWYQQTPGQGLQFLFEYFSETQRNKGNFPGRFSGRQFSNSRSEMNVSTLELGDSALYLCASSLGGDEQYFGPGTRLTVT.

The V and J genes are TRBV5-4 and TRBJ1-1; D is perhaps TRBD1 (5 bases). The CDR3 has 16 residues. V lost 5 bases, J lost 0 bases, and 17 bases lay in between. CDR1 and CDR2 (germline): SGHNT, YYREEE (reference sequence). Here the CDR3 reads CASRIETGRVNTEAFF. CDR3 nucleotides: TGTGCCAGCAGGATCGAAACGGGACGGGTGAACACTGAAGCTTTCTTT.

V usage is TRBV11-2 and J usage is TRBJ2-1; 7 bases fit TRBD2. The V segment lost 3 bases and the J segment 0 bases; nucleotides outside the gene matches: 5. The CDR3 loop spans 16 amino acids. CDR1 is SGHAT, CDR2 FQNNGV, per germline. The chain's CDR3 is CASSFSGYSSYNEQFF. The CDR3 coding sequence is TGTGCCAGCAGCTTTAGCGGGTATAGCTCCTACAATGAGCAGTTCTTC. Complete variable domain (other parts from reference TRBV11-2 and TRBJ2-1): EAGVAQSPRYKIIEKRQSVAFWCNPISGHATLYWYQQILGQGPKLLIQFQNNGVVDDSQLPKDRFSAERLKGVDSTLKIQPAKLEDSAVYLCASSFSGYSSYNEQFFGPGTRLTVL.

This clone was seen only once. CDR3 DNA: TGTGCCAGTTCCCGAGAGTGGACAGGGGCTCCCTACGAGCAGTACTTC. It specifies CASSREWTGAPYEQYF. This chain joins TRBV19 and TRBJ2-7; TRBD1 agrees at 9 bases. Trimming took 8 bases from V and 2 from J; bases not matched to a gene: 13. Germline V gene sequence: CDR1 LNHDA, CDR2 SQIVND (reference sequence). The CDR3 spans 16 residues.

The chain recombines TRBV12-5 with TRBJ1-2; TRBD1 might be the D (5 bases). The length of the CDR3 is 14 residues. V lost 4 bases and J 8 bases, leaving 17 bases between the germline ends. CDR1 and CDR2 (germline): LGHNT, FRNRAP. CDR3 residues: CASGSILRGRGYTF. Here the CDR3 DNA reads TGTGCTAGTGGTTCCATATTGAGGGGCCGCGGCTACACCTTC.

The CDR3 DNA sequence: TGTGCCAGCAGCCACCACCGGGACAGGGGCGCTAATTCACCCCTCCACTTT. Translated, it gives CASSHHRDRGANSPLHF. The chain links TRBV3-1 (or the pseudogene TRBV3-2) to TRBJ1-6; TRBD1 matches at 10 bases. CDR1 and CDR2 from the germline V gene are LGHDT and YNNKEL (reference sequence). V lost 3 bases and J lost 6; bases outside the gene matches: 8. This CDR3 has 17 residues.